This is a list of T cell receptor beta chains from one sample in a study of CD4 and CD8 cells across lung adenocarcinoma regions. TCRdb re-analysed the PCR reads in MiXCR, keeping a single row per CDR3 protein. The repertoire holds 13,000 or so distinct CDR3 sequences, roughly 48% seen once, with 17% in the top ten. Sequences were obtained from CD4+ T cells from the center of a lung tumor. The receptor set was obtained from a male donor with lung adenocarcinoma. The CD4 and CD8 labels of this study may be unreliable. The CDR3 runs from the conserved cysteine through the conserved F or W. The order of the fields is V gene, J gene, clone size, D gene, CDR3 DNA, CDR3 protein. The D gene is left open where the match is weak. Clone size is shown for a subset of rows, as once, few, many or a class of expanded clone.

V: TRBV6-1; J: TRBJ1-5; size: many; D: .; DNA: TGTGCCAGCAGAGTCGGAGGTCAGCCCCAGCATTTT; CDR3: CASRVGGQPQHF
V: TRBV9; J: TRBJ2-1; size: few; D: .; DNA: TGTGCCAGCAGCGTAGCAGCGGGCACCTATCTGAACAATGAGCAGTTCTTC; CDR3: CASSVAAGTYLNNEQFF
V: TRBV27; J: TRBJ2-7; size: few; D: .; DNA: TGTGCCAGCAAAGCGTGGGGAGACTACGAGCAGTACTTC; CDR3: CASKAWGDYEQYF
V: TRBV4-1; J: TRBJ2-1; size: few; D: .; DNA: TGCGCCAGCAGCCAAGGGCCCCGGAGCGGAAAGCAGTTCTTC; CDR3: CASSQGPRSGKQFF
V: TRBV6-5; J: TRBJ2-2; size: once; D: TRBD2; DNA: TGTGCCAGCAGTTACTGGGGGGGAACCGGGGAGCTGTTTTTT; CDR3: CASSYWGGTGELFF
V: TRBV10-2; J: TRBJ2-1; size: few; D: .; DNA: TGCGCCAGCAGTGAGTCGGCTAGCAATGAGCAGTTCTTC; CDR3: CASSESASNEQFF
V: TRBV6-1; J: TRBJ2-7; size: medium-sized; D: .; DNA: TGTGCCAGCAGGAGGGGAATAGGCTACGAGCAGTACTTC; CDR3: CASRRGIGYEQYF
V: TRBV25-1; J: TRBJ2-7; size: .; D: TRBD2; DNA: TGTGCCAGCAGCGGACTAGCGGGAGAGGAGCACGCCTACGAGCAGTACTTC; CDR3: CASSGLAGEEHAYEQYF
V: TRBV6-1; J: TRBJ2-1; size: once; D: .; DNA: TGTGCCAGCAGAGTACATGGATACAATGAGCAGTTCTTC; CDR3: CASRVHGYNEQFF
V: TRBV6-1; J: TRBJ2-7; size: medium-sized; D: .; DNA: TGTGCCAGCAGTGAAGTTGCCGGAACGCACTACGAGCAGTACTTC; CDR3: CASSEVAGTHYEQYF
V: TRBV25-1; J: TRBJ2-7; size: .; D: .; DNA: TGTGCGGGTCCGGGGGGCCGGAGGACAAAGACGCAGTACTTC; CDR3: CAGPGGRRTKTQYF
V: TRBV6-1; J: TRBJ2-5; size: .; D: .; DNA: TGTGCCAGCAGTGAAGCAGGGCTCGGGGGCCGTGACCAAGAGACCCAGTACTTC; CDR3: CASSEAGLGGRDQETQYF
V: TRBV27; J: TRBJ2-2; size: many; D: TRBD2; DNA: TGTGCCAGCAGTTTATTCAGCGGGGTGAACACCGGGGAGCTGTTTTTT; CDR3: CASSLFSGVNTGELFF
V: TRBV27; J: TRBJ2-6; size: .; D: .; DNA: TGTGCCAGCACAAGGGGTGGGATCTCTGGGGCCAACGACCAGAATTTC; CDR3: CASTRGGISGANDQNF
V: TRBV7-2; J: TRBJ1-1; size: .; D: .; DNA: TGTGCCAGCAGCTTAGGAAGTGCGACAGAAGCTTTCTTT; CDR3: CASSLGSATEAFF
V: TRBV7-2; J: TRBJ2-1; size: .; D: .; DNA: TGTGCCAGCAGCTTTACTAGCTTTGGGGCGAATGAGCAGTTCTTC; CDR3: CASSFTSFGANEQFF
V: TRBV6-1; J: TRBJ2-3; size: .; D: .; DNA: TGTGCCAGGAGACTCCAGGCTGGGAGTCCAGGGACGCAGTATTTT; CDR3: CARRLQAGSPGTQYF
V: TRBV6-1; J: TRBJ2-5; size: large; D: .; DNA: TGTGCCAGCAGTGATTACGGCATGGGAGAGACCCAGTACTTC; CDR3: CASSDYGMGETQYF
V: TRBV6-5; J: TRBJ2-4; size: medium-sized; D: TRBD1; DNA: TGTGCCAGCAGTCCGACAGGGGAAGTATACATTCAGTACTTC; CDR3: CASSPTGEVYIQYF
V: TRBV6-5; J: TRBJ2-3; size: .; D: .; DNA: TGTGCCAGGAGACTCCAGTCTGTGATTACAGATACGCAGTATTTT; CDR3: CARRLQSVITDTQYF
V: TRBV6-5; J: TRBJ2-7; size: few; D: TRBD2; DNA: TGTGCCAGCAGTTACTCGATTGGGACTAGCGGGATAAACGAGCAGTACTTC; CDR3: CASSYSIGTSGINEQYF
V: TRBV4-1; J: TRBJ2-1; size: .; D: TRBD2; DNA: TGCGCCAGCAGCCAACTTAGCGGGAGTAACAATGAGCAGTTCTTC; CDR3: CASSQLSGSNNEQFF
V: TRBV7-2; J: TRBJ1-4; size: .; D: TRBD1; DNA: TGTGCCAGCAGCTTAGGCGGACAGGGCTCAAATGAAAAACTGTTTTTT; CDR3: CASSLGGQGSNEKLFF
V: TRBV6-5; J: TRBJ2-1; size: once; D: .; DNA: TGTGCCAGCAGTTACTCGGGATACAATGAGCAGTTCTTC; CDR3: CASSYSGYNEQFF
V: TRBV18; J: TRBJ2-4; size: few; D: .; DNA: TGTGCCAGCTCACCCGAAAGTGGGGCCGGGAACATTCAGTACTTC; CDR3: CASSPESGAGNIQYF
V: TRBV6-2/TRBV6-3; J: TRBJ2-4; size: many; D: .; DNA: TGTGCCAGCAGTCCTCAGCAAAGGGACATTCAGTACTTC; CDR3: CASSPQQRDIQYF
V: TRBV4-1; J: TRBJ2-4; size: .; D: TRBD2; DNA: TGCGCCAGCAGCCCGACGGGCGGGAGAGCCACAAACACGCAGTACTTT; CDR3: CASSPTGGRATNTQYF
V: TRBV6-1; J: TRBJ2-2; size: few; D: TRBD2; DNA: TGTGCCAGCACCGACTGGCTAGCGGTCCCAGGGACCGGGGAGCTGTTTTTT; CDR3: CASTDWLAVPGTGELFF
V: TRBV6-1; J: TRBJ2-7; size: many; D: .; DNA: TGTGCCAGCAGTGGGGACCCTTCCTACGAGCAGTACTTC; CDR3: CASSGDPSYEQYF
V: TRBV6-1; J: TRBJ2-3; size: once; D: TRBD2; DNA: TGTGCCAGCAGGAGACTAGCTTCAGATACGCAGTATTTT; CDR3: CASRRLASDTQYF
V: TRBV6-1; J: TRBJ2-2; size: many; D: TRBD2; DNA: TGTGCCAGCAGTGAACTTGGGACTAGAAAATCCGGGGAGCTGTTTTTT; CDR3: CASSELGTRKSGELFF
V: TRBV6-5; J: TRBJ2-3; size: few; D: TRBD2; DNA: TGTGCCAGCAGTTCCACCGGACTAGCGGGGGGGCGACGCACAGATACGCAGTATTTT; CDR3: CASSSTGLAGGRRTDTQYF
V: TRBV11-2; J: TRBJ2-2; size: .; D: .; DNA: TGTGCCAGCAGCCCCGCAAGTCGGCGGGCTACCGGGGAGCTGTTTTTT; CDR3: CASSPASRRATGELFF
V: TRBV10-3; J: TRBJ2-3; size: medium-sized; D: .; DNA: TGTGCCATCAGTGAGTCTGGGTTTGGCACAGATACGCAGTATTTT; CDR3: CAISESGFGTDTQYF
V: TRBV6-1; J: TRBJ1-4; size: many; D: TRBD1; DNA: TGTGCCAGCAGACCGGGACAGACACCTGCAACTAATGAAAAACTGTTTTTT; CDR3: CASRPGQTPATNEKLFF
V: TRBV6-1; J: TRBJ1-2; size: many; D: .; DNA: TGTGCCAGCAGCCTGACTTTAGCTAACTATGGCTACACCTTC; CDR3: CASSLTLANYGYTF
V: TRBV4-1; J: TRBJ2-5; size: .; D: TRBD2; DNA: TGCGCGGGGAGCGGGGGTGGCGACCCAGAGACCCAGTACTTC; CDR3: CAGSGGGDPETQYF
V: TRBV6-1; J: TRBJ2-3; size: .; D: .; DNA: TGTGCCAGCAGTGGGGGGCTCGGGGGCGGTGACCAAGAGACGCAGTATTTC; CDR3: CASSGGLGGGDQETQYF
V: TRBV25-1; J: TRBJ2-4; size: .; D: .; DNA: TGTGCCAGCCGCGACTCGGGGCGGCGAGCCAAAAACACGCAGTACTTC; CDR3: CASRDSGRRAKNTQYF
V: TRBV6-1; J: TRBJ2-4; size: .; D: .; DNA: TGTGCCAGCAATGGGCTGCGCGCCACAAACATTCAGTACTTC; CDR3: CASNGLRATNIQYF
V: TRBV6-4; J: TRBJ1-1; size: many; D: .; DNA: TGTGCCAGCAAATTCGACAGGCTGAACACTGAAGCTTTCTTT; CDR3: CASKFDRLNTEAFF
V: TRBV6-5; J: TRBJ2-2; size: large; D: .; DNA: TGTGCCAGCAACTTAGGACAGTTTACCGGGGAGCTGTTTTTT; CDR3: CASNLGQFTGELFF
V: TRBV10-3; J: TRBJ2-1; size: .; D: TRBD1; DNA: TGTGCCATCAGTGACCGGGACAGGGGGCTGGATGAGCAGTTCTTC; CDR3: CAISDRDRGLDEQFF